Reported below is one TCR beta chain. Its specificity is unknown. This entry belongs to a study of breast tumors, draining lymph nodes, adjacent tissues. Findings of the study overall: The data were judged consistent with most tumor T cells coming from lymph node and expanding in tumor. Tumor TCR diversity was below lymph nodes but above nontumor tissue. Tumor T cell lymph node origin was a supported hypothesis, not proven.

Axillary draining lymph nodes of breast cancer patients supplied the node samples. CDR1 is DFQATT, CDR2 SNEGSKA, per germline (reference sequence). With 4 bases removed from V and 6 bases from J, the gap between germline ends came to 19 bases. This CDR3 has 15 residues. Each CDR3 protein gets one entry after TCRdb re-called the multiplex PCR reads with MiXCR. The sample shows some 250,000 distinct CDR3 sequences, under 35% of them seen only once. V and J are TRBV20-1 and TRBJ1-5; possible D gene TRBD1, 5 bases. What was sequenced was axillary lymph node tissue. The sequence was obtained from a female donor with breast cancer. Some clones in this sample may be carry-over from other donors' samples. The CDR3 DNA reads TGCAGTGCTATCAGACAGACGGGAGGCACTCAGCCCCAGCATTTT. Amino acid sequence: CSAIRQTGGTQPQHF.